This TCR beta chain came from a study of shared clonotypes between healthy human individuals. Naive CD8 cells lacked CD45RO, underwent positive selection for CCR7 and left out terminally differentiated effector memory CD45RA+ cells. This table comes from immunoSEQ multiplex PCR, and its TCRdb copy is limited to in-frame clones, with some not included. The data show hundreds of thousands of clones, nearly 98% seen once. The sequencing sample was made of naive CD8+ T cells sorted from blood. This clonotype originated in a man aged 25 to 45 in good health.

The CDR3 region is CATHTLYEQYF. Here the CDR3 DNA reads TGTGCCACCCATACCCTATACGAGCAGTACTTC. The chain couples TRBV27 to TRBJ2-7; D is uncertain. This CDR3 is built from 11 residues. Per germline, CDR1 MNHEY and CDR2 SMNVEV (reference sequence). V was pared by 10 bases and J by 4 bases, with 11 bases between.